Following are 13 T cell receptor beta chains from one sample sequenced in a study of breast tumors, draining lymph nodes, adjacent tissues. TCRdb redid the calling of the multiplex PCR reads with MiXCR, one entry per CDR3 protein. Of about 14,000 distinct CDR3 sequences in the sample, 55% to 60% are singletons; the top ten hold approximately 30%. Sequenced material: tumor-adjacent breast tissue. The receptors shown here come from a female donor with breast cancer. Some clones in this sample may be carry-over from other donors' samples.

The V gene is TRBV5-1, the J gene TRBJ2-1; TRBD2 agrees at 7 bases. The length of the CDR3 is 16 residues. In germline, CDR1 is SGHRS, CDR2 YFSETQ. Germline trimming cut 0 bases from V and 4 bases from J; bases unmatched to any gene: 7. The CDR3: CASSLDLSGMYNEQFF. CDR3 sequence (DNA): TGCGCCAGCAGCTTGGATTTGAGCGGGATGTACAATGAGCAGTTCTTC.

The chain couples TRBV7-6 to TRBJ2-3, with D possibly matching TRBD2 (6 bases). Trimming removed 3 bases at V and 3 bases at J, with 13 bases between. Germline loops: CDR1 SGHVS, CDR2 FNYEAQ. The CDR3 sequence is 15 residues long. In DNA, the CDR3 is TGTGCCAGCAGCTTTACCGGGAGTGGAACAGATACGCAGTATTTT. Its translation is CASSFTGSGTDTQYF.

This clonotype was recorded many times. This chain uses TRBV20-1 with TRBJ2-4; weak D call: TRBD1 (5 bases). The length of the CDR3 is 14 residues. The ends were cut back, 6 bases at V and 6 bases at J, with 18 bases in the middle. CDR1 and CDR2 (germline): DFQATT, SNEGSKA (reference sequence). The CDR3 spells CSAEITGLGNIQYF. The CDR3, as DNA: TGCAGTGCCGAGATAACAGGATTAGGAAACATTCAGTACTTC.

This clonotype was recorded once. The chain is built from TRBV24-1 and TRBJ1-2; maybe TRBD1 (5 bases). The germline V and J ends were trimmed by 4 bases and 2 bases, with 10 bases remaining between them. Germline CDR1 and CDR2: KGHDR and SFDVKD. The CDR3 spans 14 residues. In DNA, the CDR3 is TGTGCCACCAGTGACACGGGACGGAACTATGGCTACACCTTC. Protein sequence: CATSDTGRNYGYTF.

The chain recombines TRBV24-1 with TRBJ2-3; possibly TRBD1 or TRBD2 for D (5 bases each). Germline V gives CDR1 KGHDR, CDR2 SFDVKD. V gave up 0 bases and J gave up 2 bases, with 14 bases separating them. The CDR3 has 17 residues. The CDR3 here is CATSDLGGPTYTDTQYF. DNA for the CDR3: TGTGCCACCAGTGATTTGGGGGGACCTACCTACACAGATACGCAGTATTTT.

This chain connects TRBV25-1 to TRBJ1-6; 7 positions agree with TRBD1. The CDR3 loop spans 15 amino acids. V was pared by 3 bases and J by 7 bases, with 6 bases of the junction left unmatched. Germline V CDR1 and CDR2: MGHDK, SYGVNS. CDR3 sequence reads: CASSESWGQNSPLHF. CDR3 DNA sequence: TGTGCCAGCAGTGAGAGTTGGGGACAGAATTCACCCCTCCACTTT.

V is TRBV20-1 and J is TRBJ2-1, with 7 bases matching TRBD2. Germline-derived CDR1 and CDR2 are DFQATT and SNEGSKA (reference sequence). The CDR3 spans 14 residues. V lost 6 bases and J lost 0; bases outside the gene matches: 5. The CDR3 DNA follows: TGCAGTGCAGTGGGCGGGAGCTCCTACAATGAGCAGTTCTTC. It encodes CSAVGGSSYNEQFF.

The CDR3 spells CSASDAGTGGYQPQHF. The CDR3, as DNA: TGCAGTGCTAGTGATGCTGGGACAGGGGGCTATCAGCCCCAGCATTTT. The gene calls are TRBV20-1 and TRBJ1-5; 12 bases match TRBD1. Germline-derived CDR1 and CDR2 are DFQATT and SNEGSKA (reference sequence). CDR3 length equals 16 residues. V was clipped by 3 bases and J by 5 bases; unmatched bases: 8.

Ten or more counts support this clonotype. J is TRBJ1-5 and V is TRBV6-2 or TRBV6-3; D not resolved. CDR3 length equals 13 residues. The germline gives CDR1 MNHEY, CDR2 SVGEGT. The V gene lost 5 bases and the J gene lost 3 bases, with 8 bases spanning the gap. In nucleotides, the CDR3 is TGTGCCAGCAGTCACCGGGACAATCAGCCCCAGCATTTT. Protein: CASSHRDNQPQHF.

This clonotype was detected many times. Since a much larger clone is just one base distant, this may be a read error. The V gene is TRBV6-1, the J gene TRBJ2-5; no reliable D call. The CDR3 consists of 12 residues. Germline CDR1 is MNHNS and CDR2 is SASEGT. V gave up 6 bases and J gave up 5 bases, with 10 bases separating them. The CDR3 nucleotides read TGTGCCAGCAGCCTAAGAGCTGAGACCCAGTACTTC. It specifies CASSLRAETQYF.

This clonotype is categorized as medium-sized (0.01 to 0.1%). The chain combines TRBV20-1 with TRBJ2-7, with TRBD2 matching over 8 bases. Unmatched junction bases numbered 9, after V lost 3 bases and J lost 2 bases. Germline lookup yields CDR1 DFQATT and CDR2 SNEGSKA (reference sequence). The CDR3 loop spans 15 amino acids. CDR3 in amino acids: CSASSGLEVAYEQYF. DNA for the CDR3: TGCAGTGCTAGTTCGGGACTAGAGGTGGCCTACGAGCAGTACTTC.

This clonotype has just one count. CDR3 residues: CATSKGLAGETQYF. In nucleotides, the CDR3 is TGTGCCACCAGCAAAGGACTAGCGGGAGAGACCCAGTACTTC. The chain combines TRBV15 with TRBJ2-5; 11 nucleotides align to TRBD2. J was trimmed by 4 bases and V by 4 bases; bases with no gene match: 2. The CDR3 contains 14 residues. Germline V gene sequence: CDR1 LNHNV, CDR2 YYDKDF (reference sequence).

On this clonotype: The junction and the germline gene differ at one end; a read error may be behind it. V gene TRBV7-3 combines with J gene TRBJ1-5; D gene unclear. Germline V gene lookup returns CDR1 SGHTA and CDR2 FQGTGA. CDR3 length equals 12 residues. The CDR3 coding sequence is TGTGCCAGCAGCTTGAAAAATCAGTCCCAGCATTTT. This gives the protein CASSLKNQSQHF.